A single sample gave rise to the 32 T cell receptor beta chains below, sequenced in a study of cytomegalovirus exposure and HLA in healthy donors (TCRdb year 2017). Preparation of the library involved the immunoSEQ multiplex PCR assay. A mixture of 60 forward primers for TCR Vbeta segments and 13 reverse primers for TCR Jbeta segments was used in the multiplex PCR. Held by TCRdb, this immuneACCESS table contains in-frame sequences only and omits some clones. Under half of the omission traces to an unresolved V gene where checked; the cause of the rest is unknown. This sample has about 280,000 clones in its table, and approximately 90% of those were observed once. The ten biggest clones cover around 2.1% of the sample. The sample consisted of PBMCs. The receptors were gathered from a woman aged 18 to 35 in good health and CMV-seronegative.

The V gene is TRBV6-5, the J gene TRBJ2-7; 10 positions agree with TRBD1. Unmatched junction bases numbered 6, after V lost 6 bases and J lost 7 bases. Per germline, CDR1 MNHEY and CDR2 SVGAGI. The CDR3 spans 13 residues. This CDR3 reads CASSYGQGGEQYF. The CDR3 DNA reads TGTGCCAGCAGCTATGGACAGGGGGGAGAGCAGTACTTC.

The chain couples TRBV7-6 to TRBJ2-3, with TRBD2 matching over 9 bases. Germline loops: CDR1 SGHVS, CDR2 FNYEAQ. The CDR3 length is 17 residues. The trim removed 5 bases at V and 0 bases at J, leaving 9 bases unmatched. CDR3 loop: CASSPTSGATSTDTQYF. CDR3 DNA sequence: TGTGCCAGCAGCCCGACTAGCGGCGCTACTAGCACAGATACGCAGTATTTT.

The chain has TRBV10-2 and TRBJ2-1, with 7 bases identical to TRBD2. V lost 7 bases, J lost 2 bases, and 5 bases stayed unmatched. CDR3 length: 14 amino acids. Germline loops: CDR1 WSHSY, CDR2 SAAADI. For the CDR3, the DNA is TGCGCCAGCACAGCTGGGGGGGCCTACAATGAGCAGTTCTTC. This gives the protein CASTAGGAYNEQFF.

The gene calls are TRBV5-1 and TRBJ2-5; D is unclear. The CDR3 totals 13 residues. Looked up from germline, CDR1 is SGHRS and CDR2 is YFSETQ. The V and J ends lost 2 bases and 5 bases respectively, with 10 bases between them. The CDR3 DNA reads TGCGCCAGCAGCTTCCGGTCAGCGGAGACCCAGTACTTC. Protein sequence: CASSFRSAETQYF.

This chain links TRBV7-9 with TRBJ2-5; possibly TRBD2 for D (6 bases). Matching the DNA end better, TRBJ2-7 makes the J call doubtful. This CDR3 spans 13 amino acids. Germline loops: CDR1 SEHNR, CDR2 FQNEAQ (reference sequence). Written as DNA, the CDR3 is TGTGCCAGCAGCACGAGCGGGCTAGGCGAGCAGTACTTC. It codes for CASSTSGLGEQYF.

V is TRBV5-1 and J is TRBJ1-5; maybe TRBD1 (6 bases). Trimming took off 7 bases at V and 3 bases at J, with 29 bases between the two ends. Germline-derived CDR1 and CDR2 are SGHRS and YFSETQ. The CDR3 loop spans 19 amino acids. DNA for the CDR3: TGCGCCAGCGCTCCCCTTCCGGAAGAGGGGGTATCGGTCAATCAGCCCCAGCATTTT. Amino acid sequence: CASAPLPEEGVSVNQPQHF.

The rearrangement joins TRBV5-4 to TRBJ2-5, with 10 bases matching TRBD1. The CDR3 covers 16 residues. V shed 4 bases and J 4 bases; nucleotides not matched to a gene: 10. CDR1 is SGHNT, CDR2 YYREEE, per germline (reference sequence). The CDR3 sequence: CASSDPRDRGRETQYF. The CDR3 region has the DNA TGTGCCAGCAGCGATCCCCGGGACAGGGGAAGAGAGACCCAGTACTTC.

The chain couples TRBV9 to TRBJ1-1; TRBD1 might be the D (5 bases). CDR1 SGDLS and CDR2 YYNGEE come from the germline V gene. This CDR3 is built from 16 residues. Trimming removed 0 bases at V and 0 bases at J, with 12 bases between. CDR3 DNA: TGTGCCAGCAGCGTAGCTCCTGGGGGGGTGAACACTGAAGCTTTCTTT. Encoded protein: CASSVAPGGVNTEAFF.

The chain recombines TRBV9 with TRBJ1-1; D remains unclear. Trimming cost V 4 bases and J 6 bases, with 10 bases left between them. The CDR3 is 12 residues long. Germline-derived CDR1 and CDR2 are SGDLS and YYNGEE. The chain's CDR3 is CASSPGSAEAFF. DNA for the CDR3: TGTGCCAGCAGCCCTGGGAGCGCTGAAGCTTTCTTT.

CDR3 in amino acids: CASSLTAAGQGTYNEQFF. CDR3 bases: TGTGCCAGCAGCTTAACGGCGGCGGGACAGGGAACCTACAATGAGCAGTTCTTC. V gene TRBV7-3 combines with J gene TRBJ2-1; 9 nucleotides align to TRBD1. From germline, CDR1 is SGHTA and CDR2 FQGTGA. The CDR3 totals 18 residues. The junction had 8 bases not matched to a gene; V was cut back by 0 bases and J by 2 bases.

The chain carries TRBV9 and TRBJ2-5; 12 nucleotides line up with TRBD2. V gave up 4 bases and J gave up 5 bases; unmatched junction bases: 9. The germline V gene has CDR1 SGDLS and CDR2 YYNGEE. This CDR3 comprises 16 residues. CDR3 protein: CASSPPSGGARETQYF. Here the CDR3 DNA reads TGTGCCAGCAGCCCCCCTAGCGGGGGGGCTCGGGAGACCCAGTACTTC.

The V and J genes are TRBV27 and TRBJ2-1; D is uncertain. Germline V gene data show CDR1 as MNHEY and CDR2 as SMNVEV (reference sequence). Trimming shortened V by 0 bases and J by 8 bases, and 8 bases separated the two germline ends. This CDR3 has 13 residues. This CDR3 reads CASSLSALHEQFF. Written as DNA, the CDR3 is TGTGCCAGCAGTTTATCGGCCCTCCATGAGCAGTTCTTC.

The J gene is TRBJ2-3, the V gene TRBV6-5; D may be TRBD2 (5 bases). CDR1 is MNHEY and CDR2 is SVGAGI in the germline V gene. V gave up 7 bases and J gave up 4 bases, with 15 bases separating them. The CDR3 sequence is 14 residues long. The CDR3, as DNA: TGTGCCAGCACCCTGGGGAGATCCGCAGATACGCAGTATTTT. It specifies CASTLGRSADTQYF.

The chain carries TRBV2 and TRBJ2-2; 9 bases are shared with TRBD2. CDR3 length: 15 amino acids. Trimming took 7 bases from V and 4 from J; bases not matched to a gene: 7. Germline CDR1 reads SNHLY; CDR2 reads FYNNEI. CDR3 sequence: CASNWAGGPTGELFF. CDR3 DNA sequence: TGTGCCAGCAATTGGGCGGGGGGGCCCACCGGGGAGCTGTTTTTT.

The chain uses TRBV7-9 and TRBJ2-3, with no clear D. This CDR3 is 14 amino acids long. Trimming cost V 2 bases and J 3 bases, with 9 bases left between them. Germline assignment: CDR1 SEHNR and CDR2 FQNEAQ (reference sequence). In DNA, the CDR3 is TGTGCCAGCAGCTTAAGTCCGAGGACAGATACGCAGTATTTT. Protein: CASSLSPRTDTQYF.

DNA of the CDR3: TGTGCCAGCAGACCTTTTGTAACAGGGGATGGCTACACCTTC. Translating gives CASRPFVTGDGYTF. The rearrangement joins TRBV27 to TRBJ1-2; 7 bases align to TRBD1. CDR1 and CDR2 (germline): MNHEY, SMNVEV (reference sequence). CDR3 size: 14 residues. Trimming at V came to 6 bases and at J to 6 bases, leaving 10 bases not matched to a gene.

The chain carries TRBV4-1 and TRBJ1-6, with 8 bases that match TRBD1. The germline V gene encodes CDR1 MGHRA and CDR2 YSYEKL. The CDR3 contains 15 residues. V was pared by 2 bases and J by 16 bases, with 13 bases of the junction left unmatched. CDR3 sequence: CASSQLDRGRHPLHF. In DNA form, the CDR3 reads TGCGCCAGCAGCCAATTAGACAGGGGAAGACACCCTCTCCACTTT.

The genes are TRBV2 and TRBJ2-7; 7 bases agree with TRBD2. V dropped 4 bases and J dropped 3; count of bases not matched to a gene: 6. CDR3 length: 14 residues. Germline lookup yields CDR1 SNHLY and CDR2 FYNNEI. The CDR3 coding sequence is TGTGCCAGCAGTGTCCCGGGGGGAATCTACGAGCAGTACTTC. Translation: CASSVPGGIYEQYF.

As DNA, the CDR3 is TGTGCCAGCAGCCAAACGACTAGCCTAACGGCTAGCACAGATACGCAGTATTTT. This encodes CASSQTTSLTASTDTQYF. The chain recombines TRBV4-2 with TRBJ2-3, with TRBD2 matching over 7 bases. Germline lookup yields CDR1 LGHNA and CDR2 YNFKEQ. The CDR3 runs 18 residues. Trimming took 2 bases from V and 0 from J; bases not matched to a gene: 11.

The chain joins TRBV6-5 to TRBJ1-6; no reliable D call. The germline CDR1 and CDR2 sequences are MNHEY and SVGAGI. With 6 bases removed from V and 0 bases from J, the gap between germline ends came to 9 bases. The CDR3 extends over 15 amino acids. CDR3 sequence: CASSWESSYNSPLHF. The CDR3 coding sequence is TGTGCCAGCAGCTGGGAGAGCTCCTATAATTCACCCCTCCACTTT.

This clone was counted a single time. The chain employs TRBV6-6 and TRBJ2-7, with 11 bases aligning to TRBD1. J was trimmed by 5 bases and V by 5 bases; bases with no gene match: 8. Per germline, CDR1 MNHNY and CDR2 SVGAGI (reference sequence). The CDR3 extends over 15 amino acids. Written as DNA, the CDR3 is TGTGCCAGCAGTACTCCGGACAGGGGGCTACACGAGCAGTACTTC. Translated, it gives CASSTPDRGLHEQYF.

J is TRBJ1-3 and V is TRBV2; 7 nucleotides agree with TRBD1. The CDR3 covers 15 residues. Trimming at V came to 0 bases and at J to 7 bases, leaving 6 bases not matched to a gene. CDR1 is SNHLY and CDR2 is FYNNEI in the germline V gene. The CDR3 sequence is CASSEAWAGGNTIYF. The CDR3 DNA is TGTGCCAGCAGTGAAGCGTGGGCAGGGGGGAACACCATATATTTT.

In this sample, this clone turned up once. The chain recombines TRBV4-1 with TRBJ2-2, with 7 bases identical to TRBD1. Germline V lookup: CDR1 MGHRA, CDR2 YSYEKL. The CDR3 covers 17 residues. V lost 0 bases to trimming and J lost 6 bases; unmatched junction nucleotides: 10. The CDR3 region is CASSQDPGTAVAGELFF. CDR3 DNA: TGCGCCAGCAGCCAAGACCCCGGGACAGCGGTCGCCGGGGAGCTGTTTTTT.

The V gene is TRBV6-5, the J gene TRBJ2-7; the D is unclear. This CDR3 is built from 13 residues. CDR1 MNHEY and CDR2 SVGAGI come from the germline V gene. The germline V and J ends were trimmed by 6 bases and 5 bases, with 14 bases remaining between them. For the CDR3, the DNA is TGTGCCAGCAGCTCGTTTGAACGGGACGAGCAGTACTTC. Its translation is CASSSFERDEQYF.

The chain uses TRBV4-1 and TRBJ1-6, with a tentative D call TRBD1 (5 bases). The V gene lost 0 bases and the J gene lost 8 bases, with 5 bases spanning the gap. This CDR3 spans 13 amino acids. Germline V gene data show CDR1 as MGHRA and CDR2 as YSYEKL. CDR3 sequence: CASSQDRDSPLHF. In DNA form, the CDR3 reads TGCGCCAGCAGCCAAGACAGGGATTCACCCCTCCACTTT.

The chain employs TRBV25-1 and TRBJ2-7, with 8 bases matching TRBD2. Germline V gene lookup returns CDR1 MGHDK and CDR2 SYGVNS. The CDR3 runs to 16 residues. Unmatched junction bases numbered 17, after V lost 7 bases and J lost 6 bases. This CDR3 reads CASKPPGGLAVSEQYF. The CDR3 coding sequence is TGTGCCAGCAAACCCCCTGGAGGACTAGCTGTGAGCGAGCAGTACTTC.

The CDR3 reads CASSGSLDTQYF. CDR3 coding DNA: TGTGCCAGCAGCGGGAGTTTGGATACGCAGTATTTT. The V gene is TRBV9, the J gene TRBJ2-3; no reliable D call. V was shortened by 3 bases and J by 6 bases, with 8 bases between the two germline ends. Germline CDR1 is SGDLS and CDR2 is YYNGEE. The CDR3 has 12 amino acids.

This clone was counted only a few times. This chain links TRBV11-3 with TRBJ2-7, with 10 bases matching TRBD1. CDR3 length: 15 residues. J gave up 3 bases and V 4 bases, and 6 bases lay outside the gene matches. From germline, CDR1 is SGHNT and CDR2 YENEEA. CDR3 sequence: CASSSGGQGIYEQYF. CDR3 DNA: TGTGCCAGCAGCTCAGGGGGACAGGGGATCTACGAGCAGTACTTC.

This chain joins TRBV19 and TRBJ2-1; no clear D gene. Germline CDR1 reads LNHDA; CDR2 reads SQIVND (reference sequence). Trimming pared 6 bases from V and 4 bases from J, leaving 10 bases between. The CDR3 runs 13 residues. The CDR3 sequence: CASRLASYNEQFF. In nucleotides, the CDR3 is TGTGCCAGTAGATTAGCTTCTTACAATGAGCAGTTCTTC.

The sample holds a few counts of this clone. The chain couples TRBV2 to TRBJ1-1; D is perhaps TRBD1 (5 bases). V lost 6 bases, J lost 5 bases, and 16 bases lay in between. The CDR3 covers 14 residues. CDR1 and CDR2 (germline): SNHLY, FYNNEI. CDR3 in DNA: TGTGCCAGCAGCGCCAGGGTGGGGGGGACTGAAGCTTTCTTT. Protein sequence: CASSARVGGTEAFF.

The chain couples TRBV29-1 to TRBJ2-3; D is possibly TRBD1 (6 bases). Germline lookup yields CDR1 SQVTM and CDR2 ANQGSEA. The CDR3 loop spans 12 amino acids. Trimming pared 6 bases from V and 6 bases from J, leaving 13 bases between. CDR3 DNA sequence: TGCAGCGTAGATACAGGGTCGGATACGCAGTATTTT. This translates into CSVDTGSDTQYF.

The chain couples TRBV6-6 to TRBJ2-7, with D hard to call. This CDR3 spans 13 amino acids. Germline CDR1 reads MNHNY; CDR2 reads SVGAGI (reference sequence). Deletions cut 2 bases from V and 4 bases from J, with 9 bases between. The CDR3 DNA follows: TGTGCCAGCAGTTACCAATCGAGATACGAGCAGTACTTC. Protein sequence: CASSYQSRYEQYF.